The present entry profiles one T cell receptor beta chain with its context. The data are from a study of blood T cell repertoires in COVID-19. Background on the study: Sample material is recorded as cDNA or gDNA derived from T cells, B-cell-depleted T cells, or PBMCs.

How the authors handled the data: Estimation of nucleated cell counts was performed using reference gene primer amplification. The method was immunoSEQ multiplex PCR; TCRdb's version includes in-frame clones alone and lacks a portion of them. V and J calls and clone size are given by that table; D and trimming were obtained from the DNA. The table lists around 260,000 clones, 65% to 90% of them singletons. Trimming left V 4 bases short and J 2 bases short, with 23 bases between. Germline V gene sequence: CDR1 SGHAT, CDR2 FQNNGV. This CDR3 has 18 amino acids. The V call is TRBV11-2, the J call TRBJ2-5, with D tentatively TRBD2 (5 bases). This clonotype originated in a human donor in a cohort sampled during active COVID-19. Specimen: peripheral blood. The CDR3, as DNA: TGTGCCAGCAGCTCTAACGTAAGGGTAATAGCGCGGCAAGAGACCCAGTACTTC. Translated: CASSSNVRVIARQETQYF.